Presented here are 23 T cell receptor beta chains from one specimen sequenced in a study of shared clonotypes between healthy human individuals. The repertoire was sequenced with immunoSEQ multiplex PCR; TCRdb's copy has only in-frame clones and lacks some. The sample lists about 2.1 million clones, 85% to 95% occurring once. CD8 cells regarded as naive lacked CD45RO, were positively chosen for CCR7, and omitted terminally differentiated effector memory CD45RA+ cells. Sequencing was performed on naive CD8+ T cells from PBMCs. The receptors originated from a man aged 18 to 35 in good health. Some clones in this sample may be carry-over from other donors' samples.

The chain is built from TRBV28 and TRBJ2-5, with a weak D call TRBD1 (6 bases). CDR3 length equals 14 residues. Trimming removed 5 bases from V and 1 base from J, with 11 bases in between. Germline V gives CDR1 MDHEN, CDR2 SYDVKM. Here the CDR3 reads CASSETGRQETQYF. The CDR3, as DNA: TGTGCCAGCAGTGAGACAGGTCGCCAAGAGACCCAGTACTTC. Drawing the rest from reference TRBV28 and TRBJ2-5, the complete variable domain is DVKVTQSSRYLVKRTGEKVFLECVQDMDHENMFWYRQDPGLGLRLIYFSYDVKMKEKGDIPEGYSVSREKKERFSLILESASTNQTSMYLCASSETGRQETQYFGPGTRLLVL.

V is TRBV5-5 and J is TRBJ2-1; tentatively, D is TRBD2 (6 bases). V lost 4 bases and J 4 bases, leaving 9 bases between the germline ends. Germline assignment: CDR1 SGHKS and CDR2 YYEKEE (reference sequence). This CDR3 spans 13 amino acids. The CDR3 nucleotides read TGTGCCAGCAGCCTGGGGGGATACAATGAGCAGTTCTTC. It codes for CASSLGGYNEQFF.

The sample holds one count of this clone. The chain employs TRBV7-9 and TRBJ2-3; 10 nucleotides match TRBD2. CDR3 length: 15 amino acids. Germline V gene sequence: CDR1 SEHNR, CDR2 FQNEAQ (reference sequence). Trimming removed 8 bases from V and 1 base from J; junction bases left unmatched: 6. The DNA for the CDR3 is TGTGCCAGCGCTCAGCTAGCGGGAGGCACAGATACGCAGTATTTT. Residues: CASAQLAGGTDTQYF.

The chain has TRBV6-5 and TRBJ2-2; the D is unclear. V lost 7 bases and J 4 bases, leaving 7 bases between the germline ends. CDR1 and CDR2 (germline): MNHEY, SVGAGI. The CDR3 is 12 residues long. The CDR3 loop is CASNDGTGELFF. The CDR3 DNA sequence: TGTGCCAGCAATGATGGCACCGGGGAGCTGTTTTTT.

This sequence joins TRBV7-3 and TRBJ2-7; D is ambiguous. The CDR3 spans 13 residues. CDR1 SGHTA and CDR2 FQGTGA come from the germline V gene. The V end lost 0 bases, the J end lost 7 bases, and 10 bases lay between the germline ends. The DNA of the CDR3 is TGTGCCAGCAGCTTAACAGCGAAGGCGGAGCAGTACTTC. Translating it yields CASSLTAKAEQYF.

The chain links TRBV9 to TRBJ2-7; D is unresolved. The germline V gene has CDR1 SGDLS and CDR2 YYNGEE. V shed 0 bases and J shed 4 bases, with 17 bases lying between them. The CDR3 loop spans 16 amino acids. The CDR3 sequence is CASSVEATLNLYEQYF. The CDR3 DNA is TGTGCCAGCAGCGTAGAGGCAACCTTAAACTTATACGAGCAGTACTTC.

The V call is TRBV4-3, the J call TRBJ2-3, with D uncertain. The CDR3 consists of 16 residues. Between the trimmed V and J ends, which lost 4 bases and 0 bases, there was a span of 14 bases. Germline V gene data show CDR1 as LGHNA and CDR2 as YSLEER. The CDR3 sequence: CASSPLAAESTDTQYF. CDR3 sequence (DNA): TGCGCCAGCAGCCCCCTCGCGGCAGAGAGCACAGATACGCAGTATTTT.

This sequence joins TRBV5-1 and TRBJ2-2; D perhaps matches TRBD2 (7 bases). Germline CDR1 is SGHRS and CDR2 is YFSETQ. V was trimmed by 2 bases and J by 4 bases, leaving 15 bases between them. The CDR3 contains 16 residues. CDR3 coding DNA: TGCGCCAGCAGCTTCCCACAGGGAGGGGGCACCGGGGAGCTGTTTTTT. Translation: CASSFPQGGGTGELFF. The entire variable domain, with the rest obtained from reference TRBV5-1 and TRBJ2-2, is as follows: KAGVTQTPRYLIKTRGQQVTLSCSPISGHRSVSWYQQTPGQGLQFLFEYFSETQRNKGNFPGRFSGRQFSNSRSEMNVSTLELGDSALYLCASSFPQGGGTGELFFGEGSRLTVL.

The CDR3 DNA sequence: TGTGCCAGCAGTGAAGGGCTAGCGGGAGTAGGCTACGAGCAGTACTTC. This gives the protein CASSEGLAGVGYEQYF. The chain links TRBV6-1 to TRBJ2-7, with TRBD2 matching over 10 bases. The ends lost 1 base at V and 3 bases at J; junction bases unmatched: 6. Germline V gene sequence: CDR1 MNHNS, CDR2 SASEGT. The CDR3 is made up of 16 amino acids.

The rearrangement links TRBV10-3 to TRBJ1-5, with D possibly TRBD1 on 5 matching bases. V was pared by 2 bases and J by 6 bases, with 11 bases between. The germline CDR1 and CDR2 sequences are ENHRY and SYGVKD. CDR3 length: 14 residues. The CDR3 DNA follows: TGTGCCATCAGTGAGCCGGGGGATTTTCAGCCCCAGCATTTT. This codes for CAISEPGDFQPQHF.

The chain carries TRBV15 and TRBJ2-4, with D perhaps TRBD1 (6 bases). The CDR3 is 15 residues long. Trimming cost V 2 bases and J 3 bases, with 11 bases left between them. Per germline, CDR1 LNHNV and CDR2 YYDKDF (reference sequence). The CDR3 sequence is CATSRRTDHKNIQYF. The CDR3 DNA reads TGTGCCACCAGCAGAAGGACAGACCACAAAAACATTCAGTACTTC.

The rearrangement joins TRBV7-9 to TRBJ2-7; no clear D gene. This CDR3 has 11 residues. Germline CDR1 and CDR2: SEHNR and FQNEAQ (reference sequence). The V and J ends lost 6 bases and 6 bases respectively, with 9 bases between them. The CDR3 loop reads CASSLIAEQYF. The CDR3 DNA is TGTGCCAGCAGTCTTATTGCCGAGCAGTACTTC.

The CDR3 region is CASSFQREMADTQYF. The CDR3 DNA follows: TGCGCCAGCAGCTTCCAGCGGGAGATGGCAGATACGCAGTATTTT. The chain is built from TRBV5-1 and TRBJ2-3; TRBD2 aligns across 8 bases. Germline CDR1 and CDR2: SGHRS and YFSETQ. With 2 bases clipped from V and 4 bases from J, the junction kept 6 bases outside the gene matches. This CDR3 contains 15 residues.

The chain carries TRBV29-1 and TRBJ2-2; 9 nucleotides match TRBD1. This CDR3 contains 13 residues. V lost 7 bases to trimming and J lost 1 base; unmatched junction nucleotides: 1. The germline CDR1 and CDR2 sequences are SQVTM and ANQGSEA. CDR3 DNA: TGCAGCGCGACAGGGGGGAACACCGGGGAGCTGTTTTTT. It codes for CSATGGNTGELFF.

The V and J genes are TRBV7-6 and TRBJ2-7; D gene unclear. The V gene lost 5 bases and the J gene lost 0 bases, with 14 bases spanning the gap. The germline V gene encodes CDR1 SGHVS and CDR2 FNYEAQ. This CDR3 has 15 amino acids. The CDR3 DNA follows: TGTGCCAGCAGCCCCCAGGCCGAAAACTCCTACGAGCAGTACTTC. It specifies CASSPQAENSYEQYF.

The chain combines TRBV2 with TRBJ2-7; TRBD2 might be the D (6 bases). The germline CDR1 and CDR2 sequences are SNHLY and FYNNEI. This CDR3 has 17 residues. Trimming stripped 5 bases from V and 1 base from J, with 21 bases between. CDR3 DNA sequence: TGTGCCAGCAGTCTATTTCTCCCTGGGACTGGATCCTACGAGCAGTACTTC. This gives the protein CASSLFLPGTGSYEQYF.

The chain employs TRBV27 and TRBJ2-1, with D tentatively TRBD1 (5 bases). The germline V gene has CDR1 MNHEY and CDR2 SMNVEV (reference sequence). Trimming shortened V by 5 bases and J by 8 bases, and 19 bases separated the two germline ends. The CDR3 runs 15 residues. The CDR3: CASSLLPSGIDEQFF. DNA of the CDR3: TGTGCCAGCAGTCTTTTACCGTCAGGGATTGATGAGCAGTTCTTC.

The chain combines TRBV11-2 with TRBJ2-1; no clear D. The CDR3 is 16 amino acids. Germline CDR1 SGHAT, CDR2 FQNNGV. V was cut by 1 base and J by 6 bases, with 16 bases left in between. Written as DNA, the CDR3 is TGTGCCAGCAGCTTAGGGGCCACGATTAGATTCAATGAGCAGTTCTTC. It specifies CASSLGATIRFNEQFF.

CDR3 region: CATSESGGSTDTQYF. The CDR3 coding sequence is TGTGCCACCAGCGAAAGCGGGGGAAGCACAGATACGCAGTATTTT. The chain combines TRBV15 with TRBJ2-3, with 8 bases matching TRBD2. CDR1 LNHNV and CDR2 YYDKDF come from the germline V gene (reference sequence). The CDR3 consists of 15 residues. V dropped 5 bases and J dropped 0; count of bases not matched to a gene: 4. The complete variable domain, with remaining parts taken from reference TRBV15 and TRBJ2-3, reads DAMVIQNPRYQVTQFGKPVTLSCSQTLNHNVMYWYQQKSSQAPKLLFHYYDKDFNNEADTPDNFQSRRPNTSFCFLDIRSPGLGDTAMYLCATSESGGSTDTQYFGPGTRLTVL.

This chain connects TRBV7-3 to TRBJ2-1; 9 bases line up with TRBD2. Germline V gene sequence: CDR1 SGHTA, CDR2 FQGTGA. The CDR3 sequence is 12 residues long. Losses at the gene ends were 9 bases for V and 6 bases for J; bases not matched to a gene: 3. This CDR3 is CASGLASNEQFF. The CDR3, as DNA: TGTGCCAGTGGACTAGCGTCCAATGAGCAGTTCTTC.

On this clone itself: Other DNA sequences from this sample encode an identical CDR3 as well. The gene calls are TRBV7-9 and TRBJ2-5; TRBD1 matches at 7 bases. This CDR3 has 15 amino acids. Germline V lookup: CDR1 SEHNR, CDR2 FQNEAQ (reference sequence). Trimming took 5 bases from V and 4 from J; bases not matched to a gene: 10. The CDR3, as DNA: TGTGCCAGCAGCCCCCGCGACAGGGTGGTAGAGACCCAGTACTTC. Encoded protein: CASSPRDRVVETQYF.

The gene calls are TRBV7-9 and TRBJ2-7; D gene unclear. Trimming stripped 3 bases from V and 4 bases from J, with 16 bases between. The CDR3 covers 15 residues. Germline V gene sequence: CDR1 SEHNR, CDR2 FQNEAQ (reference sequence). Written as DNA, the CDR3 is TGTGCCAGCAGCTTTCCGACCGCGATGGGGTACGAGCAGTACTTC. Translating gives CASSFPTAMGYEQYF.

The chain couples TRBV27 to TRBJ2-1; 7 bases are a match to TRBD2. The CDR3 sequence is 14 residues long. Germline CDR1 and CDR2: MNHEY and SMNVEV (reference sequence). V lost 2 bases, J lost 8 bases, and 6 bases stayed unmatched. The CDR3 spells CASSLLGGRDEQFF. In DNA, the CDR3 is TGTGCCAGCAGTTTACTGGGAGGGCGGGATGAGCAGTTCTTC.